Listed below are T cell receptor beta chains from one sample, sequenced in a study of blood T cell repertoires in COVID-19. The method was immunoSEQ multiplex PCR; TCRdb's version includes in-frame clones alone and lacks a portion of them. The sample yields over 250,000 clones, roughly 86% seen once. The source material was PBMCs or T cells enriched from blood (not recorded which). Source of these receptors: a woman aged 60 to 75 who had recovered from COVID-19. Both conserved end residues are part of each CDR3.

CASSPRRTSSDEQFF | TRBJ2-1 | TRBV5-4
CASNEPEVGYTF | TRBJ1-2 | TRBV4-1
CASSLLGAHGYTF | TRBJ1-2 | TRBV7-9
CASKQGDEQFF | TRBJ2-1 | TRBV12-3/TRBV12-4
CASSLATGGNTEAFF | TRBJ1-1 | TRBV5-1
CASGLGPTGTDTGELFF | TRBJ2-2 | TRBV12-5
CASSKKYRGKFSDTQYF | TRBJ2-3 | TRBV21-1
CASEDTGTSNYGYTF | TRBJ1-2 | TRBV25-1
CASSRGINQPQHF | TRBJ1-5 | TRBV28
CASSPPSGSQETQYF | TRBJ2-5 | TRBV5-1
CASSGIGRGGNTIYF | TRBJ1-3 | TRBV2
CASIRQGGDGYTF | TRBJ1-2 | TRBV2
CASSSPTGVGYTF | TRBJ1-2 | TRBV7-6
CASSLLAGGHNEQFF | TRBJ2-1 | TRBV7-2
CASMRRDYNEQFF | TRBJ2-1 | TRBV11-1
CASSLDPAGIEQFF | TRBJ2-1 | TRBV5-1
CASRAYQSTEAFF | TRBJ1-1 | TRBV6-5
CASSLRQGDTEAFF | TRBJ1-1 | TRBV5-1
CASSAGQPPYGYTF | TRBJ1-2 | TRBV28
CASSLAEESYNEQFF | TRBJ2-1 | TRBV5-1
CASSEGAGAIYGYTF | TRBJ1-2 | TRBV6-1
CAWSQTGLNSPLHF | TRBJ1-6 | TRBV30
CASSADRGDTEAFF | TRBJ1-1 | TRBV7-9
CASSPWGLAGEGETQYF | TRBJ2-5 | TRBV5-1
CASSPTGSNTGELFF | TRBJ2-2 | TRBV7-6
CASSRSGFHNEQFF | TRBJ2-1 | TRBV27
CASLGGRNSPLHF | TRBJ1-6 | TRBV2
CAISPPGGTEAFF | TRBJ1-1 | TRBV10-3
CASSPRVAGTIYF | TRBJ1-3 | TRBV7-8
CASSSSGRAKNIQYF | TRBJ2-4 | TRBV5-4
CASRETGNTEAFF | TRBJ1-1 | TRBV4-1
CASSKGDEQPQHF | TRBJ1-5 | TRBV21-1
CASSLVREETQYF | TRBJ2-5 | TRBV7-9
CASSPGQGAFGEKLFF | TRBJ1-4 | TRBV3-1/TRBV3-2
CASSPNRISSYNSPLHF | TRBJ1-6 | TRBV3-1/TRBV3-2
CASSQGAHGYTF | TRBJ1-2 | TRBV12-3/TRBV12-4
CASRRDSGNTIYF | TRBJ1-3 | TRBV19
CSASWQGTEAFF | TRBJ1-1 | TRBV20-1
CSVAVPTDTQYF | TRBJ2-3 | TRBV29-1
CASSSPTSGSAPSYEQYF | TRBJ2-7 | TRBV7-8
CASSQVTGGVDTQYF | TRBJ2-3 | TRBV4-1
CASSATGVENSPLHF | TRBJ1-6 | TRBV9
CASSLGTGGAESFF | TRBJ1-1 | TRBV5-1
CASSLSRDRGSYEQYF | TRBJ2-7 | TRBV27
CASTRLAGYDGQFF | TRBJ2-1 | TRBV4-1
CASSRRTGGSTDTQYF | TRBJ2-3 | TRBV7-9
CASSEDQGDNSPLHF | TRBJ1-6 | TRBV19
CASSLSRLYQPQHF | TRBJ1-5 | TRBV28
CATVSGGVNEQFF | TRBJ2-1 | TRBV28
CASSKDWRQPQHF | TRBJ1-5 | TRBV5-8
CASSLEGTDYNEQFF | TRBJ2-1 | TRBV11-2
CASNRHLTDYGYTF | TRBJ1-2 | TRBV6-6
CASNPGQGENTIYF | TRBJ1-3 | TRBV2
CASSRTLYSYEQYF | TRBJ2-7 | TRBV6-5
CASSELRSGNTIYF | TRBJ1-3 | TRBV10-2